What follows are 16 T cell receptor beta chains derived from one specimen sequenced in a study of CD8+CD57+ T cells in acquired aplastic anemia. TCR beta VDJ and CDR3 profiling used genomic DNA as template. TCRdb reprocessed the reads via MiXCR and lists one record per CDR3 protein. The sample has roughly 64,000 distinct CDR3 sequences; 50% to 70% are singletons. Sequencing was done on a sample of sorted CD4+, CD8+, or CD8+CD57+ T cells (not recorded which) from PBMCs. These receptors were taken from a human donor in good health, serving as a control.

In its sample, this clonotype was seen many times. The chain uses TRBV11-2 and TRBJ2-7; 12 nucleotides match TRBD2. From germline, CDR1 is SGHAT and CDR2 FQNNGV. The CDR3 consists of 15 residues. The J segment lost 4 bases and the V segment lost 5 bases, leaving 6 bases of the junction unmatched. The CDR3 DNA follows: TGTGCCAGCAGCAAGCTAGCGGGAGGGCCTTACGAGCAGTACTTC. This translates into CASSKLAGGPYEQYF.

V and J are TRBV10-3 and TRBJ1-1; D is perhaps TRBD1 (6 bases). Between the trimmed V and J ends, which lost 3 bases and 2 bases, there was a span of 16 bases. The CDR3 totals 16 residues. Germline CDR1 reads ENHRY; CDR2 reads SYGVKD. The CDR3 loop reads CAISDPLGGRNTEAFF. CDR3 nucleotide sequence: TGTGCCATCAGTGACCCTTTAGGGGGGCGAAACACTGAAGCTTTCTTT.

This clonotype was seen only a few times. The chain uses TRBV28 and TRBJ2-2, with D possibly called TRBD1 or TRBD2 (5 bases each). Trimming left V 5 bases short and J 2 bases short, with 15 bases between. The CDR3 contains 16 residues. Germline values: CDR1 MDHEN, CDR2 SYDVKM. CDR3 in DNA: TGTGCCAGCAGTCCCCCCGGGGCAGCAAACACCGGGGAGCTGTTTTTT. This translates into CASSPPGAANTGELFF.

There are many counts of this clonotype. This rearrangement joins TRBV5-4 to TRBJ2-5; TRBD2 matches 7 bases. Germline V gene data show CDR1 as SGHNT and CDR2 as YYREEE (reference sequence). V shed 3 bases and J 1 base; nucleotides not matched to a gene: 3. The CDR3 extends over 14 amino acids. The CDR3 loop reads CASSWGGFQETQYF. For the CDR3, the DNA is TGTGCCAGCAGCTGGGGGGGATTCCAAGAGACCCAGTACTTC.

J is TRBJ1-1 and V is TRBV5-4; TRBD1 agrees at 8 bases. Per germline, CDR1 SGHNT and CDR2 YYREEE (reference sequence). Unmatched junction bases numbered 8, after V lost 0 bases and J lost 4 bases. The CDR3 spans 16 residues. The CDR3 bases are TGTGCCAGCAGCTTGGGATCAGGGGGCCTTTTCACTGAAGCTTTCTTT. Its translation: CASSLGSGGLFTEAFF.

This rearrangement joins TRBV11-2 to TRBJ2-7; 11 positions match TRBD2. V gave up 5 bases and J gave up 3 bases; unmatched junction bases: 15. Germline CDR1 is SGHAT and CDR2 is FQNNGV. The CDR3 is 18 amino acids. In DNA form, the CDR3 reads TGTGCCAGCAGCGGAGGGACTAGCGGTGCGCGTCTCTACTACGAGCAGTACTTC. Residues: CASSGGTSGARLYYEQYF.

This clonotype was observed many times. The V call is TRBV14, the J call TRBJ1-3, with D tentatively TRBD1 (5 bases). CDR1 and CDR2 from the germline V gene are SGHDN and FVKESK. The V and J ends lost 7 bases and 0 bases respectively, with 10 bases between them. The CDR3 has 14 residues. The DNA of the CDR3 is TGTGCCAGCACAAGGGGTTTCTCTGGAAACACCATATATTTT. Its translation is CASTRGFSGNTIYF.

This clonotype has more than one count but fewer than ten. A much bigger clone sits one base away, suggesting this may be a read error. This chain joins TRBV10-1 and TRBJ1-3; no clear D gene. Germline values: CDR1 WNHNN, CDR2 SYGVQD (reference sequence). The CDR3 has 13 amino acids. The CDR3 DNA is TGTGCCAGCAGTTACGAGACTGGAAACGCCATATATTTT. Protein: CASSYETGNAIYF.

This clonotype has a single count. Given the absence of the conserved phenylalanine or tryptophan at the CDR3 end, a read error is likely. The DNA is omitted, as the CDR3 cannot be located on it reliably, and the CDR3 follows TCRdb's listing. V is TRBV11-2 and J is TRBJ2-7; the table assigns TRBD1, which was not confirmed against the DNA. Germline loops: CDR1 SGHAT, CDR2 FQNNGV. The length of the CDR3 is 14 amino acids, counting both ends. This CDR3 is CASGQGQEAYERYL.

The chain couples TRBV25-1 to TRBJ2-3, with 14 bases aligning to TRBD2. Germline CDR1 MGHDK, CDR2 SYGVNS. The CDR3 is made up of 15 amino acids. DNA of the CDR3: TGTGCTCGCGTACCGGGACTAGCGGGAGCCGATACGCAGTATTTT. It translates to CARVPGLAGADTQYF.

This chain uses TRBV10-3 with TRBJ1-2; possibly TRBD1 for D (5 bases). CDR1 is ENHRY, CDR2 SYGVKD, per germline. Trimming took 7 bases from V and 6 from J, leaving 21 bases between them. The CDR3 runs to 15 residues. The CDR3 DNA follows: TGTGCCATCATCCCCGGTGTGGGTGAGGGGCATGGCTACACCTTC. It specifies CAIIPGVGEGHGYTF.

This clonotype was found once. DNA for the CDR3: TGTGCCATAGATCGGGGACTAGCGGGTGGTCACGAGCAGTACTTC. Translation: CAIDRGLAGGHEQYF. The chain is built from TRBV24-1 and TRBJ2-7; 12 bases are shared with TRBD2. This CDR3 comprises 15 residues. J lost 5 bases, V lost 11 bases, and 12 bases had no gene match. Germline CDR1 is KGHDR and CDR2 is SFDVKD.

About this clonotype: One junction end disagrees with the germline gene, perhaps due to a read error. The CDR3 loop is CTSTLSSALNTGELFF. Written as DNA, the CDR3 is TGCACCAGCACGCTTTCTAGTGCCTTGAACACCGGGGAGCTGTTTTTT. This rearrangement joins TRBV5-1 to TRBJ2-2, with D unresolved. Germline assignment: CDR1 SGHRS and CDR2 YFSETQ. The CDR3 consists of 16 residues.

In the case of this clonotype: It may be a read error: a sequence one base away is much more abundant. The final CDR3 position lacks the conserved phenylalanine or tryptophan, pointing to a likely read error. The V and J genes are TRBV7-3 and TRBJ1-1, with 10 bases matching TRBD1. The junction had 7 bases not matched to a gene; V was cut back by 5 bases and J by 1 base. This CDR3 has 16 amino acids. Germline CDR1 SGHTA, CDR2 FQGTGA. The chain's CDR3 is CASSLRQGAGNTEAFL. For the CDR3, the DNA is TGTGCCAGCAGCCTGAGACAGGGGGCCGGGAACACTGAAGCTTTCCTT.

The CDR3: CASSPGQGQPGQPQHF. The CDR3 DNA reads TGTGCCAGTAGTCCAGGACAGGGACAGCCGGGTCAGCCCCAGCATTTT. The V gene is TRBV19, the J gene TRBJ1-5; TRBD1 matches at 8 bases. Losses at the gene ends were 5 bases for V and 6 bases for J; bases not matched to a gene: 12. The CDR3 loop spans 16 amino acids. Germline V lookup: CDR1 LNHDA, CDR2 SQIVND (reference sequence).

This clonotype has a count of ten or more. CDR3 region: CASSYRRAAGELFF. CDR3 nucleotide sequence: TGTGCCAGCAGTTATCGGAGGGCGGCCGGGGAGCTGTTTTTT. V gene TRBV6-5 combines with J gene TRBJ2-2; TRBD2 is a possible D gene (6 bases). CDR3 size: 14 residues. V was trimmed by 3 bases and J by 6 bases, leaving 11 bases between them. Germline V gene data show CDR1 as MNHEY and CDR2 as SVGAGI.